These 8 T cell receptor beta chains were all obtained from the same sample, sequenced in a study of shared clonotypes between healthy human individuals (TCRdb year 2020). The library was obtained by the immunoSEQ multiplex PCR assay. The clones in this table, taken by TCRdb from immuneACCESS, are in-frame only. Not every clone is retained; where verified, under half of the shortfall comes from an unresolved V gene, and the cause of the rest is unknown. For this sample the table gives about 2,100,000 clones, of which about 92% were detected only once. The leading ten clones occupy about 1.5% of the sample. For the CD8 naive samples, CD45RO-negative cells were positively selected for CCR7, yielding a CD45RA+CCR7+ population from which TemRA cells were excluded. The sequenced sample was naive CD8+ T cells from PBMCs. Interpreted using the paper, the cell subset or site label stands for: CD45RA+CCR7+. These receptors were obtained from a man aged 18-30 years in good health. Some clones in this sample may be carry-over from other donors' samples.

This clone was seen only once. Other nucleotide sequences in the sample specify the same CDR3. J is TRBJ2-1 and V is TRBV27; D call uncertain. Germline V gene sequence: CDR1 MNHEY, CDR2 SMNVEV (reference sequence). Trimming removed 2 bases at V and 4 bases at J, with 9 bases between. The CDR3 extends over 14 amino acids. The CDR3 is CASSLVGVYNEQFF. CDR3 DNA: TGTGCCAGCAGTTTAGTGGGCGTATACAATGAGCAGTTCTTC.

This chain joins TRBV10-1 and TRBJ2-1; a weak D match, TRBD2 (6 bases). This CDR3 is built from 16 residues. Germline CDR1 is WNHNN and CDR2 is SYGVQD (reference sequence). Trimming took off 2 bases at V and 4 bases at J, with 15 bases between the two ends. CDR3 nucleotide sequence: TGCGCCAGCAGTGAGGCCCGGCTAGCGAGATACAATGAGCAGTTCTTC. Translating it yields CASSEARLARYNEQFF.

The CDR3 reads CASSQEPGLETQYF. CDR3 DNA: TGCGCCAGCAGCCAAGAGCCGGGGCTAGAGACCCAGTACTTC. The rearrangement joins TRBV4-1 to TRBJ2-5; tentatively, D is TRBD1 or TRBD2 (5 bases each). This CDR3 is built from 14 residues. Between the trimmed V and J ends, which lost 0 bases and 4 bases, there was a span of 9 bases. The germline CDR1 and CDR2 sequences are MGHRA and YSYEKL.

The rearrangement uses TRBV11-2 and TRBJ2-3, with TRBD1 matching over 7 bases. V dropped 2 bases and J dropped 6; count of bases not matched to a gene: 5. The CDR3 extends over 14 amino acids. Germline V gene sequence: CDR1 SGHAT, CDR2 FQNNGV. CDR3 coding DNA: TGTGCCAGCAGCTTAAGGGTACAGGGGGATACGCAGTATTTT. As protein: CASSLRVQGDTQYF.

The rearrangement uses TRBV10-3 and TRBJ2-1; no clear D gene. V dropped 4 bases and J dropped 8 bases, with 9 bases sitting between them. This CDR3 has 12 residues. Germline CDR1 is ENHRY and CDR2 is SYGVKD. This chain's CDR3 is CAISGTGDEQFF. The CDR3 nucleotides read TGTGCCATCAGTGGGACCGGAGATGAGCAGTTCTTC.

The rearrangement uses TRBV19 and TRBJ1-5; the D is unclear. The V end was cut by 5 bases, the J end by 6 bases, with 14 bases between. The CDR3 is made up of 14 amino acids. Germline V gene sequence: CDR1 LNHDA, CDR2 SQIVND (reference sequence). CDR3 amino acids: CASSPSTGSQPQHF. Here the CDR3 DNA reads TGTGCCAGTAGTCCAAGTACGGGGAGTCAGCCCCAGCATTTT.

There are a few counts of this clone. V gene TRBV4-2 combines with J gene TRBJ1-1, with D perhaps TRBD1 (5 bases). CDR1 and CDR2 from the germline V gene are LGHNA and YNFKEQ. This CDR3 contains 13 residues. V lost 1 base and J lost 10, with 13 bases in between. The DNA of the CDR3 is TGTGCCAGCAGCCAAGGGCGGGGGGATCTAGCTTTCTTT. It yields the protein CASSQGRGDLAFF.

V gene TRBV7-2 combines with J gene TRBJ1-3; D is unresolved. Germline CDR1 reads SGHTA; CDR2 reads FQGNSA. V was cut by 3 bases and J by 6 bases, with 18 bases left in between. This CDR3 comprises 16 residues. This chain's CDR3 is CASSLGFALSPNTIYF. The DNA for the CDR3 is TGTGCCAGCAGCTTGGGGTTCGCATTATCCCCAAACACCATATATTTT.